The clone carrying this T cell receptor beta chain was observed a handful of times. Antigen unknown. This record belongs to a study of T-cell memory formation after mild COVID-19. General study points: Clones shrinking between day 15 and 85 showed a balanced CD4/CD8 split, and those that grew later tilted toward CD4+.

5'RACE primed at constant segments yielded TCR alpha and TCR beta cDNA libraries bearing sample barcodes and UMIs. TCRdb redid the calling of the 5' RACE reads with MiXCR, one entry per CDR3 protein. The sample carries 150,000 to 200,000 distinct CDR3 sequences, about 14% recorded once. The CDR3 extends over 18 amino acids. V lost 8 bases and J lost 0, with 23 bases in between. This rearrangement joins TRBV12-3 or TRBV12-4 to TRBJ2-1; D gene ambiguous. This receptor was obtained from an adult woman who had mild COVID-19 (a few samples of this study predate the infection). Cell type and time point are not known. Sample: PBMCs or a T cell subset sorted from them (not recorded which). The DNA for the CDR3 is TGTGCCAGCCCTCCAGCCCGGGCCAGGTGGGGCTCCTACAATGAGCAGTTCTTC. Translating gives CASPPARARWGSYNEQFF.